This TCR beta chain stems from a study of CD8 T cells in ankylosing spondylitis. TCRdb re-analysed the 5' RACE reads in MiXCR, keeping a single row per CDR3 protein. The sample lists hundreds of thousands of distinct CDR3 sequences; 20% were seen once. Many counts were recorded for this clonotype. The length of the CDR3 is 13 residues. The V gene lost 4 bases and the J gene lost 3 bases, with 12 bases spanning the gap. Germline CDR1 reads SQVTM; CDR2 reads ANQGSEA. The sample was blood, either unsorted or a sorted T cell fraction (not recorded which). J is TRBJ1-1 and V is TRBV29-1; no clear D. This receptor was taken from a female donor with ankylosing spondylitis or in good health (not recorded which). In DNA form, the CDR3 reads TGCAGCGTTGCCTTGACTAGGGACACTGAAGCTTTCTTT. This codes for CSVALTRDTEAFF.